Shown below are 21 T cell receptor beta chains from a single sample sequenced in a study of blood T cell repertoires in COVID-19. TCRdb's table, derived via immunoSEQ multiplex PCR, lists solely in-frame clones and lacks some. The sample holds approximately 250,000 clones, about nine tenths seen once. Sequencing was carried out using PBMCs or T cells enriched from blood (not recorded which). The receptors stem from a woman between 35 and 50 years old with acute COVID-19.

This sequence joins TRBV7-2 and TRBJ2-3; TRBD2 matches 11 bases. Germline V CDR1 and CDR2: SGHTA, FQGNSA. After removal of 1 base from V and 4 bases from J, the junction contained 7 bases not matched to a gene. The CDR3 contains 17 residues. In nucleotides, the CDR3 is TGTGCCAGCAGCTTAGGGATAGCGGGGGGGCGGTCAGATACGCAGTATTTT. Translating it yields CASSLGIAGGRSDTQYF.

V is TRBV10-2 and J is TRBJ1-1, with 7 nucleotides matching TRBD1. The CDR3 totals 17 residues. The trim removed 2 bases at V and 1 base at J, leaving 10 bases unmatched. Germline CDR1 is WSHSY and CDR2 is SAAADI. CDR3 in DNA: TGCGCCAGCAGTGAGAGGGGGCCAGGCCTTGGGAACACTGAAGCTTTCTTT. The encoded protein is CASSERGPGLGNTEAFF.

V and J are TRBV21-1 and TRBJ2-7; the D call of TRBD2 is as the table states it, not checked on the DNA. TRBV21-1 is marked as a pseudogene. The CDR3 is 10 residues long. The CDR3 region is CASYPYEQYV. The CDR3 bases are TGTGCCAGCTATCCCTACGAGCAGTACGTC.

V usage is TRBV5-6 and J usage is TRBJ2-7; the match to TRBD2 covers 10 bases. The CDR3 is made up of 17 amino acids. Unmatched junction bases numbered 11, after V lost 2 bases and J lost 3 bases. The germline CDR1 and CDR2 sequences are SGHDT and YYEEEE. CDR3 sequence: CASSLTGTSETFYEQYV. The DNA for the CDR3 is TGTGCCAGCAGCTTAACCGGGACTAGCGAGACATTCTACGAGCAGTACGTC.

V and J are TRBV10-3 and TRBJ1-5; D unclear. Germline assignment: CDR1 ENHRY and CDR2 SYGVKD. The CDR3 is 13 residues long. Trimming removed 4 bases from V and 6 bases from J, with 10 bases in between. The CDR3 nucleotides are TGTGCCATCAGTGCGGACGAGGGTCAGCCCCAGCATTTT. Its protein is CAISADEGQPQHF.

Only one count was recorded for this clone. The chain combines TRBV10-2 with TRBJ1-1; 9 nucleotides line up with TRBD1. The CDR3 is 16 residues long. The V gene end was trimmed by 6 bases and the J gene end by 0 bases; junction bases not matched to a gene: 8. Germline CDR1 reads WSHSY; CDR2 reads SAAADI. The CDR3 protein is CASRTGQGLVNTEAFF. The CDR3 DNA is TGCGCCAGCAGGACGGGACAGGGCCTCGTGAACACTGAAGCTTTCTTT.

The chain employs TRBV13 and TRBJ1-2; D is possibly TRBD1 (5 bases). CDR3 size: 13 residues. Germline V gene data show CDR1 as PRHDT and CDR2 as FYEKMQ (reference sequence). V was clipped by 6 bases and J by 4 bases, with 12 bases between them. This chain's CDR3 is CASRTAGGYGYTF. The CDR3 DNA follows: TGTGCCAGCAGGACGGCGGGGGGCTATGGCTACACCTTC.

The gene calls are TRBV27 and TRBJ1-2; D is ambiguous. CDR1 MNHEY and CDR2 SMNVEV come from the germline V gene (reference sequence). Trimming cost V 0 bases and J 3 bases, with 17 bases left between them. The CDR3 spans 17 residues. The CDR3 is CASSLSSISGRDYGYTF. CDR3 nucleotide sequence: TGTGCCAGCAGTTTATCCTCTATTAGCGGGAGAGACTATGGCTACACCTTC.

The V gene is TRBV6-4, the J gene TRBJ1-1; 7 positions agree with TRBD1. The V gene's germline CDR1 is MRHNA and CDR2 SNTAGT. The CDR3 runs 15 residues. V lost 6 bases, J lost 3 bases, and 10 bases stayed unmatched. The CDR3 here is CASSPTGWADTEAFF. The CDR3 DNA is TGTGCCAGCAGCCCGACAGGGTGGGCGGACACTGAAGCTTTCTTT.

The chain carries TRBV9 and TRBJ1-5, with no clear D. The V and J ends lost 2 bases and 7 bases respectively, with 10 bases between them. The CDR3 has 13 amino acids. Germline V CDR1 and CDR2: SGDLS, YYNGEE. The DNA for the CDR3 is TGTGCCAGCAGCGTCGAGGGCGCGCAGCCCCAGCATTTT. Its protein is CASSVEGAQPQHF.

This chain links TRBV5-6 with TRBJ2-3, with 9 bases aligning to TRBD1. The V gene's germline CDR1 is SGHDT and CDR2 YYEEEE. V trimming: 0 bases; J trimming: 0 bases; junction bases outside the gene matches: 8. The CDR3 has 18 amino acids. The CDR3 sequence: CASSLVGGTGRSTDTQYF. In nucleotides, the CDR3 is TGTGCCAGCAGCTTGGTGGGAGGGACAGGGAGAAGCACAGATACGCAGTATTTT.

The chain joins TRBV27 to TRBJ1-4; no clear D. The CDR3 covers 14 residues. Germline V gives CDR1 MNHEY, CDR2 SMNVEV (reference sequence). The V end lost 3 bases, the J end lost 7 bases, and 12 bases lay between the germline ends. CDR3 amino acids: CASSFWRSSEKLFF. The DNA for the CDR3 is TGTGCCAGCAGTTTCTGGCGATCTAGTGAAAAACTGTTTTTT.

The chain links TRBV2 to TRBJ1-1; a possible D gene is TRBD1 (6 bases). Per the germline V gene, CDR1 is SNHLY and CDR2 is FYNNEI. With 7 bases removed from V and 0 bases from J, the gap between germline ends came to 12 bases. The CDR3 is made up of 14 amino acids. CDR3 in amino acids: CASILQGLNTEAFF. The CDR3 nucleotides are TGTGCCAGCATACTACAGGGTCTGAACACTGAAGCTTTCTTT.

This clone is a singleton in its sample. The chain joins TRBV6-5 to TRBJ1-6; 11 nucleotides match TRBD1. V gave up 6 bases and J gave up 10 bases; unmatched junction bases: 5. This CDR3 spans 14 amino acids. Germline CDR1 reads MNHEY; CDR2 reads SVGAGI. In nucleotides, the CDR3 is TGTGCCAGCAGGATGGGACAGGGGGACTCACCCCTCCACTTT. Its translation: CASRMGQGDSPLHF.

V is TRBV27 and J is TRBJ2-7; 8 bases are a match to TRBD2. This CDR3 is built from 13 residues. Trimming at V came to 6 bases and at J to 6 bases, leaving 7 bases not matched to a gene. CDR1 MNHEY and CDR2 SMNVEV come from the germline V gene (reference sequence). CDR3 DNA: TGTGCCAGCAGAGTAGCGGGATGGGGCGAGCAGTACGTC. Amino acids: CASRVAGWGEQYV.

The chain joins TRBV3-1 (or the pseudogene TRBV3-2) to TRBJ1-1; D may be TRBD1 (5 bases). Trimming stripped 2 bases from V and 4 bases from J, with 8 bases between. CDR3 size: 13 residues. Germline CDR1 reads LGHDT; CDR2 reads YNNKEL (reference sequence). The CDR3 loop reads CASSQRGGTEAFF. The CDR3 DNA reads TGTGCCAGCAGCCAAAGGGGTGGCACTGAAGCTTTCTTT.

The J gene is TRBJ2-1, the V gene TRBV29-1; 7 bases match TRBD1. The CDR3 length is 14 residues. V lost 2 bases to trimming and J lost 6 bases; unmatched junction nucleotides: 7. Per the germline V gene, CDR1 is SQVTM and CDR2 is ANQGSEA. The CDR3 bases are TGCAGCGTTGAACGGACAAGGGGGCGCAATGAGCAGTTCTTC. Its protein product is CSVERTRGRNEQFF.

The chain employs TRBV6-5 and TRBJ1-2; TRBD1 might be the D (6 bases). The CDR3 covers 14 residues. Trimming removed 8 bases from V and 4 bases from J, with 17 bases in between. CDR1 is MNHEY and CDR2 is SVGAGI in the germline V gene. CDR3 DNA: TGTGCCAGCCAAAGGACAGCTGTGTCCTATGGCTACACCTTC. This translates into CASQRTAVSYGYTF.

The V and J genes are TRBV6-5 and TRBJ1-2; a possible D gene is TRBD1 (5 bases). The germline CDR1 and CDR2 sequences are MNHEY and SVGAGI. The V end lost 4 bases, the J end lost 0 bases, and 9 bases lay between the germline ends. The CDR3 is 14 residues long. The DNA for the CDR3 is TGTGCCAGCAGTTGGGGCTTCACTAACTATGGCTACACCTTC. Protein sequence: CASSWGFTNYGYTF.

The rearrangement joins TRBV10-1 to TRBJ2-7; D remains unclear. V was cut by 3 bases and J by 0 bases, with 12 bases left in between. CDR1 WNHNN and CDR2 SYGVQD come from the germline V gene (reference sequence). The CDR3 extends over 15 amino acids. The CDR3 loop reads CASSDQAANSYEQYF. The CDR3 nucleotides are TGCGCCAGCAGTGATCAGGCAGCCAACTCCTACGAGCAGTACTTC.

J is TRBJ2-6 and V is TRBV27, with unresolved D. CDR1 is MNHEY, CDR2 SMNVEV, per germline (reference sequence). The CDR3 is 15 amino acids. Trimming pared 3 bases from V and 0 bases from J, leaving 6 bases between. The chain's CDR3 is CASSFYGSGANVLTF. DNA of the CDR3: TGTGCCAGCAGTTTTTACGGCTCTGGGGCCAACGTCCTGACTTTC.